Below, 20 T cell receptor beta chains from the same sample are listed, as sequenced in a study of T-cell memory formation after mild COVID-19 (dated by TCRdb to the early 2020s). Library preparation employed 5' RACE. This sample was sequenced with an Illumina NovaSeq 6000. TCRdb cleaned the public reads at Q25 with fastp, built clones with MiXCR and kept in-frame beta chains. All rows with the same CDR3 protein become a single entry with the most common DNA and genes. This sample comprises roughly 130,000 distinct CDR3 sequences, over 15% of them detected only once. Clones ranked in the top ten supply roughly 5.3% of the sample. The material sequenced was PBMCs or a T cell subset sorted from them (not recorded which). All receptors come from a man aged 18 to 29 who had mild COVID-19 (a few samples of this study predate the infection). The sample titles of this study are shuffled in the database, so cell type and time point are left out; the donor was told from shared clones.

This clonotype has just a few counts. J is TRBJ2-7 and V is TRBV5-6; TRBD1 matches at 7 bases. Looked up from germline, CDR1 is SGHDT and CDR2 is YYEEEE. This CDR3 region has 14 residues. J gave up 2 bases and V 4 bases, and 6 bases lay outside the gene matches. CDR3 in DNA: TGTGCCAGCAGCCAACTGGGACAGCCCTACGAGCAGTACGTC. Translating gives CASSQLGQPYEQYV.

This clonotype was recorded a few times. The chain has TRBV7-9 and TRBJ1-2; the D gene is possibly TRBD1 (6 bases). The CDR3 spans 15 residues. The V gene lost 5 bases and the J gene lost 7 bases, with 20 bases spanning the gap. The germline gives CDR1 SEHNR, CDR2 FQNEAQ (reference sequence). The DNA of the CDR3 is TGTGCCAGCAGCCGATCGACAGGACTGCCCAGTGGCTACACCTTC. This translates into CASSRSTGLPSGYTF.

This clonotype came up many times. The chain is built from TRBV5-1 and TRBJ2-5; D may be TRBD2 (7 bases). V lost 1 base, J lost 5 bases, and 15 bases lay in between. The germline CDR1 and CDR2 sequences are SGHRS and YFSETQ. The CDR3 covers 15 residues. Written as DNA, the CDR3 is TGCGCCAGCAGCTTGTTAGGGGGGGCCACGGAGACCCAGTACTTC. This sequence encodes CASSLLGGATETQYF.

A few counts support this clonotype. This rearrangement joins TRBV4-3 to TRBJ1-1, with D perhaps TRBD1 (5 bases). V was trimmed by 3 bases and J by 0 bases, leaving 8 bases between them. CDR1 and CDR2 from the germline V gene are LGHNA and YSLEER. This CDR3 has 14 amino acids. For the CDR3, the DNA is TGCGCCAGCAGCCACGCGACAGTGAACACTGAAGCTTTCTTT. As protein: CASSHATVNTEAFF.

About this clonotype itself: A single base separates this from a much larger clone, so it may be a read error. The V call is TRBV4-3, the J call TRBJ2-7; D gene ambiguous. Trimming shortened V by 0 bases and J by 7 bases, and 13 bases separated the two germline ends. In germline, CDR1 is LGHNA, CDR2 YSLEER. The CDR3 has 14 residues. The CDR3 region has the DNA TGCGCCAGCAGCCAAGATAGACGTGGTCGTGAGCAGTACTTC. Protein product: CASSQDRRGREQYF.

The table lists this clonotype with a few counts. The V and J genes are TRBV5-1 and TRBJ2-2, with D hard to call. Germline V CDR1 and CDR2: SGHRS, YFSETQ. The CDR3 contains 14 residues. With 4 bases removed from V and 5 bases from J, the gap between germline ends came to 12 bases. The CDR3 sequence: CASSLAGQTGELFF. CDR3 DNA: TGCGCCAGCAGCCTCGCAGGCCAGACCGGGGAGCTGTTTTTT.

The chain employs TRBV20-1 and TRBJ2-7, with D perhaps matching TRBD1 (6 bases). CDR3 length: 11 residues. The ends were cut back, 5 bases at V and 5 bases at J, with 10 bases in the middle. Germline lookup yields CDR1 DFQATT and CDR2 SNEGSKA (reference sequence). DNA for the CDR3: TGCAGTGCTCTTCAGGGGAACGAGCAGTACGTC. Translated: CSALQGNEQYV.

The chain uses TRBV5-6 and TRBJ1-2; the D gene is possibly TRBD1 (6 bases). The V gene lost 1 base and the J gene lost 8 bases, with 15 bases spanning the gap. Germline V lookup: CDR1 SGHDT, CDR2 YYEEEE. The CDR3 spans 14 residues. CDR3: CASSLRKYRDGYTF. The CDR3 bases are TGTGCCAGCAGCTTGAGGAAGTACAGGGACGGCTACACCTTC.

This clonotype appeared many times. The chain joins TRBV15 to TRBJ2-5; 7 nucleotides match TRBD1. This CDR3 is 14 amino acids long. V shed 2 bases, J shed 2 bases, and the junction held 2 bases outside the gene matches. Germline V gene lookup returns CDR1 LNHNV and CDR2 YYDKDF (reference sequence). The chain's CDR3 is CATSRPGQQETQYF. CDR3 in DNA: TGTGCCACCAGCAGACCGGGACAGCAAGAGACCCAGTACTTC.

Only a few counts were recorded for this clonotype. The V gene is TRBV24-1, the J gene TRBJ2-5; D gene unclear. Germline assignment: CDR1 KGHDR and CDR2 SFDVKD. This CDR3 is 12 amino acids long. V was clipped by 9 bases and J by 8 bases, with 15 bases between them. The CDR3 DNA sequence: TGTGCCACCCAGGCGTCGACGGGTACCCAGTACTTC. Encoded protein: CATQASTGTQYF.

This clonotype was detected ten times or more. V and J are TRBV30 and TRBJ2-3; 7 bases are a match to TRBD1. The junction had 8 bases not matched to a gene; V was cut back by 5 bases and J by 0 bases. Germline assignment: CDR1 GTSNPN and CDR2 SVGIG (reference sequence). CDR3 length: 15 amino acids. The CDR3: CAWEGTEASTDTQYF. The CDR3 DNA follows: TGTGCCTGGGAAGGGACAGAAGCTAGCACAGATACGCAGTATTTT. Full variable domain (remainder filled in from reference TRBV30 and TRBJ2-3): SQTIHQWPATLVQPVGSPLSLECTVEGTSNPNLYWYRQAAGRGLQLLFYSVGIGQISSEVPQNLSASRPQDRQFILSSKKLLLSDSGFYLCAWEGTEASTDTQYFGPGTRLTVL.

The chain recombines TRBV10-2 with TRBJ2-7; weak D call: TRBD1 (6 bases). CDR1 WSHSY and CDR2 SAAADI come from the germline V gene. With 6 bases removed from V and 1 base from J, the gap between germline ends came to 10 bases. The CDR3 length is 13 residues. CDR3 DNA: TGCGCCAGCAGGCAGGGGAGATCCTACGAGCAGTACGTC. This codes for CASRQGRSYEQYV.

The chain is built from TRBV12-3 or TRBV12-4 and TRBJ1-1; maybe TRBD1 (5 bases). This CDR3 comprises 12 residues. Trimming shortened V by 3 bases and J by 10 bases, and 12 bases separated the two germline ends. Written as DNA, the CDR3 is TGTGCCAGCAGTTTTCCTCAGGGCTCAGCTTTCTTT. This encodes CASSFPQGSAFF.

This chain connects TRBV28 to TRBJ2-6; D ambiguous. Germline lookup yields CDR1 MDHEN and CDR2 SYDVKM. Between the trimmed V and J ends, which lost 4 bases and 4 bases, there was a span of 11 bases. The CDR3 totals 15 residues. The chain's CDR3 is CASSYRLSGANVLTF. Here the CDR3 DNA reads TGTGCCAGCAGTTACCGACTCTCGGGGGCCAACGTCCTGACTTTC.

This clonotype was counted between two and nine times. The chain employs TRBV18 and TRBJ2-7, with 9 bases that match TRBD1. The CDR3 spans 15 residues. The junction had 9 bases not matched to a gene; V was cut back by 3 bases and J by 6 bases. Germline V CDR1 and CDR2: KGHSH, LQKENI. For the CDR3, the DNA is TGTGCCAGCTCACCGAACTGGGACAGGGAAGTCGAGCAGTACTTC. It is translated as CASSPNWDREVEQYF. Drawing the rest from reference TRBV18 and TRBJ2-7, the complete variable domain is NAGVMQNPRHLVRRRGQEARLRCSPMKGHSHVYWYRQLPEEGLKFMVYLQKENIIDESGMPKERFSAEFPKEGPSILRIQQVVRGDSAAYFCASSPNWDREVEQYFGPGTRLTVT.

In its sample, this clonotype was seen a few times. CDR3 residues: CASSLRMGQGTEAFF. DNA for the CDR3: TGTGCCAGCAGCCTGCGGATGGGACAGGGAACTGAAGCTTTCTTT. The chain links TRBV14 to TRBJ1-1, with 9 bases lining up with TRBD1. Germline V CDR1 and CDR2: SGHDN, FVKESK. This CDR3 region has 15 residues. Trimming at V came to 4 bases and at J to 5 bases, leaving 8 bases not matched to a gene.

Comment on this clonotype: Germline and junction disagree at one end, which may indicate a read error. The rearrangement joins TRBV20-1 to TRBJ1-1; 7 nucleotides line up with TRBD1. CDR1 is DFQATT and CDR2 is SNEGSKA in the germline V gene (reference sequence). The CDR3 is made up of 12 amino acids. The CDR3 sequence: CSATQGNAEAFF. CDR3 nucleotides: TGCAGTGCGACACAGGGGAACGCTGAAGCTTTCTTT.

This chain uses TRBV27 with TRBJ2-2; 8 bases align to TRBD1. The CDR3 has 17 residues. J gave up 4 bases and V 0 bases, and 7 bases lay outside the gene matches. In germline, CDR1 is MNHEY, CDR2 SMNVEV (reference sequence). For the CDR3, the DNA is TGTGCCAGCAGTTTATCCTCGGGACAGGTAGTCACCGGGGAGCTGTTTTTT. Translation: CASSLSSGQVVTGELFF.

This chain links TRBV5-1 with TRBJ2-7; 9 bases agree with TRBD2. In germline, CDR1 is SGHRS, CDR2 YFSETQ. V shed 4 bases and J 5 bases; nucleotides not matched to a gene: 10. The CDR3 has 15 amino acids. As DNA, the CDR3 is TGCGCCAGCAGCCTCACCGGGACTAGCAAGGACGAGCAGTACTTC. Amino acid sequence: CASSLTGTSKDEQYF.

This clonotype was observed a few times. The V call is TRBV6-2 or TRBV6-3, the J call TRBJ2-7; D might be TRBD1 (6 bases). This CDR3 has 13 residues. The V and J ends lost 6 bases and 2 bases respectively, with 11 bases between them. Germline values: CDR1 MNHEY, CDR2 SVGEGT. This CDR3 is CASRRTVTYEQYV. CDR3 nucleotides: TGTGCCAGCAGAAGGACAGTCACCTACGAGCAGTACGTC.